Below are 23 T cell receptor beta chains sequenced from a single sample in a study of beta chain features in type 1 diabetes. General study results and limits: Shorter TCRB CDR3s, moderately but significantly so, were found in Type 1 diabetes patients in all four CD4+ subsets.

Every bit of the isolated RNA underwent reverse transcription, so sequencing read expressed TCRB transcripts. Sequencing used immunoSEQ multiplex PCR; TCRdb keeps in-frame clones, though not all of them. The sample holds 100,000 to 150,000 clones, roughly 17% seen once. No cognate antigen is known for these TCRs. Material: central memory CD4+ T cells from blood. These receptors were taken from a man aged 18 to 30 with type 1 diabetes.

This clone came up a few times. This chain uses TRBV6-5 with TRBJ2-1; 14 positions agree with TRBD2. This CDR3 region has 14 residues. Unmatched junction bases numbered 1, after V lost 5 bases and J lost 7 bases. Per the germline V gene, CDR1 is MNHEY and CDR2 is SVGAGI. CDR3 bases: TGTGCCAGCAGTGGGACTAGCGGGAGAAATGAGCAGTTCTTC. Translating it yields CASSGTSGRNEQFF.

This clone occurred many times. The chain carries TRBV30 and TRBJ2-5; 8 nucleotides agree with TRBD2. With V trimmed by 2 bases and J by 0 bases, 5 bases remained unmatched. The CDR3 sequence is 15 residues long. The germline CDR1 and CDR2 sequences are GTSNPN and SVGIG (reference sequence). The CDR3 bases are TGTGCCTGGAGTTTATCTAGCGGGTACCAAGAGACCCAGTACTTC. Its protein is CAWSLSSGYQETQYF.

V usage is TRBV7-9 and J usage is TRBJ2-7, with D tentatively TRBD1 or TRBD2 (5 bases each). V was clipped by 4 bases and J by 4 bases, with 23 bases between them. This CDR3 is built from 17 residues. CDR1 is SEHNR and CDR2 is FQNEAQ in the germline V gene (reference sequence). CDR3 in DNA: TGTGCCAGCAGCTCGAGGACGGGACCACCGGGTGGATACGAGCAGTACTTC. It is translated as CASSSRTGPPGGYEQYF.

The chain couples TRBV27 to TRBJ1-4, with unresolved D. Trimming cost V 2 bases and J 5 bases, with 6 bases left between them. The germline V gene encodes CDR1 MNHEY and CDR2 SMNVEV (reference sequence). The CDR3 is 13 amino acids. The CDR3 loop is CASSLRRNEKLFF. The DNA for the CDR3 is TGTGCCAGCAGTTTACGGAGAAATGAAAAACTGTTTTTT.

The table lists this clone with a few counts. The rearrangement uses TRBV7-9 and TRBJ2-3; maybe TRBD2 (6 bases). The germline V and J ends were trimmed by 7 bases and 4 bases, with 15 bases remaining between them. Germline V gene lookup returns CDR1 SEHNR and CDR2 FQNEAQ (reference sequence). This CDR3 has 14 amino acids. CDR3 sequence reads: CASTLGGAADTQYF. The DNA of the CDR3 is TGTGCCAGCACCCTAGGAGGGGCGGCAGATACGCAGTATTTT.

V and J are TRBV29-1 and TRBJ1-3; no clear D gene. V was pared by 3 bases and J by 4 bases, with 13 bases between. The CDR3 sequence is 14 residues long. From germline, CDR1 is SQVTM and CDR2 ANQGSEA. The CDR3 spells CSVEAQLEGNTIYF. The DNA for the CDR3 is TGCAGCGTTGAGGCGCAGTTGGAAGGAAACACCATATATTTT.

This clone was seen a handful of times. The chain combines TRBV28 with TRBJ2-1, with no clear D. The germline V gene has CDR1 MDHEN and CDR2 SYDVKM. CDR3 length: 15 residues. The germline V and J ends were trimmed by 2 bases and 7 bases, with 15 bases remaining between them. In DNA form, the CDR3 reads TGTGCCAGCAGTTTACCCTTGACCGGGTCGAATGAGCAGTTCTTC. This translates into CASSLPLTGSNEQFF.

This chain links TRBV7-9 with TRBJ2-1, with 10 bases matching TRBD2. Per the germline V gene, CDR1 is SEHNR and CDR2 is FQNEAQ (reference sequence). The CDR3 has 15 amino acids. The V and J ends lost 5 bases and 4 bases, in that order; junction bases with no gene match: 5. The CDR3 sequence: CASSPGLAVYNEQFF. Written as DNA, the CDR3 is TGTGCCAGCAGCCCTGGACTAGCGGTGTACAATGAGCAGTTCTTC.

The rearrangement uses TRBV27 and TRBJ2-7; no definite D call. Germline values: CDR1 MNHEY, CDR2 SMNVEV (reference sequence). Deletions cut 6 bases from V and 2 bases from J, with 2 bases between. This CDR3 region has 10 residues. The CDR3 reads CASRAYEQYF. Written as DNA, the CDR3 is TGTGCCAGCAGAGCCTACGAGCAGTACTTC.

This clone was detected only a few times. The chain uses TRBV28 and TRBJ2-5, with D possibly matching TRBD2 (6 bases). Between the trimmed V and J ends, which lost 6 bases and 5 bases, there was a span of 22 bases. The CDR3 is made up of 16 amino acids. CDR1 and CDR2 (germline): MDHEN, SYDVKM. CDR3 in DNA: TGTGCCAGCAGCTGGGACTTTCAGGGATTGGAGGAGACCCAGTACTTC. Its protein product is CASSWDFQGLEETQYF.

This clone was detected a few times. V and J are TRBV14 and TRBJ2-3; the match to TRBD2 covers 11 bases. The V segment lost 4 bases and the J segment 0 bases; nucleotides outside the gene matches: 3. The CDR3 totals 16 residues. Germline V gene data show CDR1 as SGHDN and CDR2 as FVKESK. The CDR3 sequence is CASSLTSGVSTDTQYF. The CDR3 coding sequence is TGTGCCAGCAGCCTGACTAGCGGGGTTAGCACAGATACGCAGTATTTT.

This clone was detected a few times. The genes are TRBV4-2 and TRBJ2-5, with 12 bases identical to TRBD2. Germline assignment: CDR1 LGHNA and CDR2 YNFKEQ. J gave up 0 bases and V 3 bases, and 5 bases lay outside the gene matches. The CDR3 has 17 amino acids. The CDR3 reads CASSQSGLAGHQETQYF. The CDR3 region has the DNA TGTGCCAGCAGCCAGTCGGGACTAGCGGGCCACCAAGAGACCCAGTACTTC.

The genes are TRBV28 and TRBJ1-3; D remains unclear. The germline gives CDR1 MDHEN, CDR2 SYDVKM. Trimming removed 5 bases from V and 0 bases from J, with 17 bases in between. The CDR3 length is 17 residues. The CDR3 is CASSAGGSRTSGNTIYF. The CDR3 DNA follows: TGTGCCAGCAGTGCTGGTGGCTCACGGACCTCTGGAAACACCATATATTTT.

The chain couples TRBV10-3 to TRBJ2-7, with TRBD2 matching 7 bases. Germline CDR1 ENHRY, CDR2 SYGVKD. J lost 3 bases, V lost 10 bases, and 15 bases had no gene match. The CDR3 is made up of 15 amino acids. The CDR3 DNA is TGTGCCACAGGACGAATCAGCAGCGGGGACTACGAGCAGTACTTC. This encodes CATGRISSGDYEQYF.

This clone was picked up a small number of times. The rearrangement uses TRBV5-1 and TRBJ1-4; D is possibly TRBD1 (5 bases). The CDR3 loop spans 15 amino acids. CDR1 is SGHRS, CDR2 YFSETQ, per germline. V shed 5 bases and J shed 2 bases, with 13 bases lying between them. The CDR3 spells CASRSTGVTNEKLFF. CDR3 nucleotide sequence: TGCGCCAGCAGATCGACGGGGGTGACTAATGAAAAACTGTTTTTT.

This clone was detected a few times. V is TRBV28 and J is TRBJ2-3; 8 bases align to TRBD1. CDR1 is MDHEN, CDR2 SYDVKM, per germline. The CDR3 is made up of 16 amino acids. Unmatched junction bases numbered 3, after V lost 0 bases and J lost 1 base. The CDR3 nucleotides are TGTGCCAGCAGTTTATGGGGGACAGGAGGCACAGATACGCAGTATTTT. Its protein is CASSLWGTGGTDTQYF.

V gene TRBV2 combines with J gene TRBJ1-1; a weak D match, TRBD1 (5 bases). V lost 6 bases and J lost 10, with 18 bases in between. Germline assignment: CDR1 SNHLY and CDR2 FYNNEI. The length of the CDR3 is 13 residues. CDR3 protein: CASRRFKGSGAFF. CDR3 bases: TGTGCCAGCAGGAGGTTTAAGGGGTCGGGAGCTTTCTTT.

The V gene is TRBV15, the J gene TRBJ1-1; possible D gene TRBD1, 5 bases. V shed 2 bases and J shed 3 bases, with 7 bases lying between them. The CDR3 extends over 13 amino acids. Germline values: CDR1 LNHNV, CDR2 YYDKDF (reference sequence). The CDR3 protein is CATSRQGYTEAFF. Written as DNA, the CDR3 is TGTGCCACCAGCAGACAGGGCTACACTGAAGCTTTCTTT.

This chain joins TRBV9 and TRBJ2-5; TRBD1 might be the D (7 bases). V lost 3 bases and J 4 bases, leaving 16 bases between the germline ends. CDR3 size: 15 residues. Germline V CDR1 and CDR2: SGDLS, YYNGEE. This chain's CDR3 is CASSGSWQGGETQYF. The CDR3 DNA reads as TGTGCCAGCAGCGGGTCCTGGCAGGGGGGAGAGACCCAGTACTTC. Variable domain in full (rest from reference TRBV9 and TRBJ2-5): DSGVTQTPKHLITATGQRVTLRCSPRSGDLSVYWYQQSLDQGLQFLIQYYNGEERAKGNILERFSAQQFPDLHSELNLSSLELGDSALYFCASSGSWQGGETQYFGPGTRLLVL.

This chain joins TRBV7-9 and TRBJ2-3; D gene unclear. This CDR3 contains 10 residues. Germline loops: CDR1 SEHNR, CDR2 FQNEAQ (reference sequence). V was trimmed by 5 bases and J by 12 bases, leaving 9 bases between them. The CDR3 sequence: CASSPNSQYF. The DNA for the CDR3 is TGTGCCAGCAGCCCAAACTCTCAGTATTTT.

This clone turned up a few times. This CDR3 is CASSLSGNSPLHF. The DNA of the CDR3 is TGTGCCAGCAGCTTAAGCGGGAATTCACCCCTCCACTTT. The genes are TRBV7-3 and TRBJ1-6; no clear D. Germline CDR1 and CDR2: SGHTA and FQGTGA. The V end lost 1 base, the J end lost 7 bases, and 5 bases lay between the germline ends. The length of the CDR3 is 13 residues.

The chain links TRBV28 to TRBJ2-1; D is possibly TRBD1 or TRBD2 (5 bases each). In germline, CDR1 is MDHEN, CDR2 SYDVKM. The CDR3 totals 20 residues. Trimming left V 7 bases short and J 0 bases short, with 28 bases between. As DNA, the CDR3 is TGTGCCAGCAACAATCGGCGAAGGGACCCCCTTAGGGGCTCCTACAATGAGCAGTTCTTC. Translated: CASNNRRRDPLRGSYNEQFF.

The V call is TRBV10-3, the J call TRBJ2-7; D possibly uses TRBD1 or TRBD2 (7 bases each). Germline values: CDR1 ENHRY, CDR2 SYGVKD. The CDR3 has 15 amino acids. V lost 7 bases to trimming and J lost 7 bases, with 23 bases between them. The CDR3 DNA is TGTGCCATCAAACCCCTGGGAGGGGGCGACGGGGAGCAGTACTTC. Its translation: CAIKPLGGGDGEQYF.